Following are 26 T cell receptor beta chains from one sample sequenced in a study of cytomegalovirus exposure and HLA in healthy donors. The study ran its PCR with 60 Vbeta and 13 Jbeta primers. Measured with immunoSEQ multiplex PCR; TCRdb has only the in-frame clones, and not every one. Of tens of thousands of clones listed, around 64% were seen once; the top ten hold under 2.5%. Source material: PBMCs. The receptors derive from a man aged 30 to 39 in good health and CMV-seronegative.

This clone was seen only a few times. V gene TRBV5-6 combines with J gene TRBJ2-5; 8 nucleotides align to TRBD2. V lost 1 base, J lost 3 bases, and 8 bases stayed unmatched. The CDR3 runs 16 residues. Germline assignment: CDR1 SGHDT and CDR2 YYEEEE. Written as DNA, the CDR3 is TGTGCCAGCAGCTTGCCTACCTTTAGCGGGGAAGAGACCCAGTACTTC. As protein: CASSLPTFSGEETQYF.

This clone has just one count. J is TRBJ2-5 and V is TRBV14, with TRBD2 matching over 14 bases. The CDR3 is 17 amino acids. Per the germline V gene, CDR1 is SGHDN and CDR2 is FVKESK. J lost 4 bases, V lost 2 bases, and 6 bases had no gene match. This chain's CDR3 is CASSQNPGTSGRETQYF. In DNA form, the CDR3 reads TGTGCCAGCAGCCAAAACCCCGGGACTAGCGGGAGAGAGACCCAGTACTTC.

CDR3 sequence reads: CSVEGCLAAFYEQYF. The CDR3, as DNA: TGCAGCGTTGAAGGTTGTCTAGCCGCCTTCTACGAGCAGTACTTC. This rearrangement joins TRBV29-1 to TRBJ2-7; possible D gene TRBD2, 5 bases. V lost 1 base and J 3 bases, leaving 16 bases between the germline ends. CDR3 length: 15 residues. CDR1 is SQVTM and CDR2 is ANQGSEA in the germline V gene.

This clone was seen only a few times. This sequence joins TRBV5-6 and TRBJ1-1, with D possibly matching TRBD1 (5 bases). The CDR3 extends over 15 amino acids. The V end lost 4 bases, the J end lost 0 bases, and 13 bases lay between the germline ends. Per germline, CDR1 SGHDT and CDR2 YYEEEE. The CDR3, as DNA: TGTGCCAGCAGCCCCCGGTGGGGGGTGAACACTGAAGCTTTCTTT. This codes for CASSPRWGVNTEAFF.

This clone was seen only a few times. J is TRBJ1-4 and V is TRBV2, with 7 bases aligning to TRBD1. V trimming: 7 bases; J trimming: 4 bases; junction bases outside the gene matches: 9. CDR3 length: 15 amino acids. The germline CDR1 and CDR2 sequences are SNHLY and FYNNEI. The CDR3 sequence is CASNTGTDLNEKLFF. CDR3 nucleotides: TGTGCCAGCAATACCGGGACAGACCTTAATGAAAAACTGTTTTTT.

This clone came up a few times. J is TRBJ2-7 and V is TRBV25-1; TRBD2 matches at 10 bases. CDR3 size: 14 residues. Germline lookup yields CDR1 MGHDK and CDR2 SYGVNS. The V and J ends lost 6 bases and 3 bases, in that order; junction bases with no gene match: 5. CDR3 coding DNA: TGTGCCAGCAGGGATAGCGGGGGGCACTACGAGCAGTACTTC. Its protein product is CASRDSGGHYEQYF.

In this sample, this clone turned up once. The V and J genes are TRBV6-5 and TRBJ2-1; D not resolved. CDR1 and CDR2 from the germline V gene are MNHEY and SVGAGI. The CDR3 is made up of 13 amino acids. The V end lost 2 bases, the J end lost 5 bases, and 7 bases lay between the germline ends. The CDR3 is CASSYGANNEQFF. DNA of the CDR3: TGTGCCAGCAGTTACGGAGCCAACAATGAGCAGTTCTTC.

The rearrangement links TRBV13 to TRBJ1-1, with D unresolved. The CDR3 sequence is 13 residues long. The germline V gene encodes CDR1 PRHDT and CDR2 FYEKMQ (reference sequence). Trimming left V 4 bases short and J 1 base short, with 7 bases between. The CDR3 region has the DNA TGTGCCAGCAGCTCCCCAGAGAACACTGAAGCTTTCTTT. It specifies CASSSPENTEAFF.

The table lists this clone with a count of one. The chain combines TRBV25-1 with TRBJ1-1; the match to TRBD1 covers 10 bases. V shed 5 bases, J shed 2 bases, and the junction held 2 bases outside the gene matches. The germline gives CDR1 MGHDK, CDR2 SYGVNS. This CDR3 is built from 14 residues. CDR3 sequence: CASSRTGGNTEAFF. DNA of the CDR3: TGTGCCAGCAGTCGGACAGGGGGAAACACTGAAGCTTTCTTT.

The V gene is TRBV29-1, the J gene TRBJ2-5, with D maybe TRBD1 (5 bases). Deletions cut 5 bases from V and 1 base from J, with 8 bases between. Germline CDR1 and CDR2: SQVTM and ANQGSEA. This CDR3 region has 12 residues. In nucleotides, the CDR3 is TGCAGCGTTCGACAGTCCCAAGAGACCCAGTACTTC. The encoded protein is CSVRQSQETQYF. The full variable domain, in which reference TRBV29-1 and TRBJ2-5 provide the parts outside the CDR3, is SAVISQKPSRDICQRGTSLTIQCQVDSQVTMMFWYRQQPGQSLTLIATANQGSEATYESGFVIDKFPISRPNLTFSTLTVSNMSPEDSSIYLCSVRQSQETQYFGPGTRLLVL.

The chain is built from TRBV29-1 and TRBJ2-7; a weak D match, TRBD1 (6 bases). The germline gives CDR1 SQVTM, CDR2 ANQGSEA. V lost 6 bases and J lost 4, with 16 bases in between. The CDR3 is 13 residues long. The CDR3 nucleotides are TGCAGCGTCGAGGGAGACAGGATTTACGAGCAGTACTTC. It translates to CSVEGDRIYEQYF.

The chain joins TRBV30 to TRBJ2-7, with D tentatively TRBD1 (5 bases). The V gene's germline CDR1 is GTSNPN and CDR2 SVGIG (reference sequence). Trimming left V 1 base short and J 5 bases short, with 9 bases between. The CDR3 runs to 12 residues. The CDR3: CAWSAPGHEQYF. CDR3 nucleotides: TGTGCCTGGAGTGCCCCAGGGCACGAGCAGTACTTC.

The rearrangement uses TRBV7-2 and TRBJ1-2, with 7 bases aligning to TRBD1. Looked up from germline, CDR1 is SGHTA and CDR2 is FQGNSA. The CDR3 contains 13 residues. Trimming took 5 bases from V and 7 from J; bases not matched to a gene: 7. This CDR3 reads CASSPQGFSGYTF. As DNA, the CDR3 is TGTGCCAGCAGCCCACAGGGGTTCTCTGGCTACACCTTC.

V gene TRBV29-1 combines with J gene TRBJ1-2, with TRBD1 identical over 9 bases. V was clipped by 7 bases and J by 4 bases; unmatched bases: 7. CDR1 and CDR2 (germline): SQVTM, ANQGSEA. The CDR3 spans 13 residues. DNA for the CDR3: TGCAGCGCTGTACAGGGGGCGAGCTATGGCTACACCTTC. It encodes CSAVQGASYGYTF.

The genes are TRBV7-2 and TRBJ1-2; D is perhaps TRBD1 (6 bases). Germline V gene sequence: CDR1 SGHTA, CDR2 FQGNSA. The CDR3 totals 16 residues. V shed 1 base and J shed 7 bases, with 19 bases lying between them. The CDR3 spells CASSLVTGNGLGGYTF. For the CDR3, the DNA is TGTGCCAGCAGCTTAGTCACAGGGAATGGCCTCGGTGGCTACACCTTC.

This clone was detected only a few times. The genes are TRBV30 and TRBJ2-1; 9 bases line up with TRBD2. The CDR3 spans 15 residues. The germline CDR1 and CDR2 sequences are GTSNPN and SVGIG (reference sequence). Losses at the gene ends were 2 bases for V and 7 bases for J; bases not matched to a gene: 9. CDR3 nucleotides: TGTGCCTGGAGTCCTACCCTAGCGGGAAGAAATGAGCAGTTCTTC. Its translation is CAWSPTLAGRNEQFF.

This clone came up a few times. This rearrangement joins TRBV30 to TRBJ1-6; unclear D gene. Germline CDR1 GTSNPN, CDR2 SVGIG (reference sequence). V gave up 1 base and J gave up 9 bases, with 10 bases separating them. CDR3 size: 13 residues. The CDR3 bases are TGTGCCTGGAGTGCGGGTCGGGGTTCACCCCTCCACTTT. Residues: CAWSAGRGSPLHF.

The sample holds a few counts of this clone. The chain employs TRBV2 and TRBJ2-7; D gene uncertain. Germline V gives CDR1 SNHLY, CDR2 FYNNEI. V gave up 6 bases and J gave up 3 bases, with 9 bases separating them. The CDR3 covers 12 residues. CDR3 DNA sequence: TGTGCCAGCAGCCCGAACAGCTACGAGCAGTACTTC. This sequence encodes CASSPNSYEQYF.

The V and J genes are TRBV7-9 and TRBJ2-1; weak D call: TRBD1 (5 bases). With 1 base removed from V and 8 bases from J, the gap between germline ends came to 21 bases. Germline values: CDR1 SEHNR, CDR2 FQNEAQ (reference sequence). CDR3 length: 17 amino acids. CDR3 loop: CASSLDRTPYRWDEQFF. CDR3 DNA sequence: TGTGCCAGCAGCTTAGATCGGACACCATACCGGTGGGATGAGCAGTTCTTC. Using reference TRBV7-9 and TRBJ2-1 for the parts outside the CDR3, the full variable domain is DTGVSQNPRHKITKRGQNVTFRCDPISEHNRLYWYRQTLGQGPEFLTYFQNEAQLEKSRLLSDRFSAERPKGSFSTLEIQRTEQGDSAMYLCASSLDRTPYRWDEQFFGPGTRLTVL.

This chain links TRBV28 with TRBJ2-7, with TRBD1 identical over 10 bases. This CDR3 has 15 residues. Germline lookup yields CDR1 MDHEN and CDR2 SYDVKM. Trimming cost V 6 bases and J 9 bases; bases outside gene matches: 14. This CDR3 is CASSQRQGAIDVQYF. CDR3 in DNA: TGTGCCAGCAGCCAACGACAGGGGGCCATCGACGTGCAGTACTTC.

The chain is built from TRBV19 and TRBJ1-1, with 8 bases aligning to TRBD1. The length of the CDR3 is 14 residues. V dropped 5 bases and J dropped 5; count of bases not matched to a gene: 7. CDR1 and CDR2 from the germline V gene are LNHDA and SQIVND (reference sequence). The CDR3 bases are TGTGCCAGTAGTTCACAGGGGGGCTGGACTGAAGCTTTCTTT. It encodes CASSSQGGWTEAFF.

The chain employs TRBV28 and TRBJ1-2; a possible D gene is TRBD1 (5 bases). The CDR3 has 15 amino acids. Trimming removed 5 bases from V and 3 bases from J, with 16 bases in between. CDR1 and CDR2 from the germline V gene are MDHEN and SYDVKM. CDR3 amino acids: CASSPRVLVYYGYTF. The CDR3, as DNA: TGTGCCAGCAGTCCCAGGGTCTTGGTATACTATGGCTACACCTTC.

For the CDR3, the DNA is TGCGCCAGCAGTCAATCGGGCAGAATGAACACTGAAGCTTTCTTT. Amino acids: CASSQSGRMNTEAFF. This sequence joins TRBV23-1 and TRBJ1-1, with D unresolved. TRBV23-1 carries the ORF label, with uncertain function. Trimming removed 0 bases at V and 0 bases at J, with 8 bases between. The CDR3 length is 15 residues.

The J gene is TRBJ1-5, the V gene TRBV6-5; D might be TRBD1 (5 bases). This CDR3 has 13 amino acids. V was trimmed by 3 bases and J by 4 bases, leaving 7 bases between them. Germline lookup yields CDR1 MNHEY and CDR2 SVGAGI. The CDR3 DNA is TGTGCCAGCAGTTATGACAGTAATCAGCCCCAGCATTTT. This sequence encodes CASSYDSNQPQHF.

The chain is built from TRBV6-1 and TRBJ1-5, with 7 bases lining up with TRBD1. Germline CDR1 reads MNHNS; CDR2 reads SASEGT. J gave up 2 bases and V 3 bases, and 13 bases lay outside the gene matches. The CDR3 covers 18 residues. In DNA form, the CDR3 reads TGTGCCAGCAGTGACCAAACAGGGGCCGTTAGTCGCAATCAGCCCCAGCATTTT. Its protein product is CASSDQTGAVSRNQPQHF.

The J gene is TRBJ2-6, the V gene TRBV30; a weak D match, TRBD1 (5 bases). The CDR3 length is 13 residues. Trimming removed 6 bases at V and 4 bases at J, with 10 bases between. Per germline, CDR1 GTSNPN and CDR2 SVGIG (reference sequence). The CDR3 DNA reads TGTGCCTGCAGGGTCTCCGGGGCCAACGTCCTGACTTTC. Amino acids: CACRVSGANVLTF.